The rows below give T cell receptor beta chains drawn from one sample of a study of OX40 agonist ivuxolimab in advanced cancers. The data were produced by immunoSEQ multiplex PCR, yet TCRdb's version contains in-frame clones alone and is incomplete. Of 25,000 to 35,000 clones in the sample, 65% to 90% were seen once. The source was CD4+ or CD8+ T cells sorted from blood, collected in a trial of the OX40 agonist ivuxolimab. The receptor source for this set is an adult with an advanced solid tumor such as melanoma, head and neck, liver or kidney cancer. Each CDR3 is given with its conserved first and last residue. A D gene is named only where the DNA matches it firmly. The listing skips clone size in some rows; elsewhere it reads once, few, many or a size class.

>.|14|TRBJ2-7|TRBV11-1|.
TGTGCCAGCAGCCATACAGGGTTTGCCTACGAGCAGTACTTC
CASSHTGFAYEQYF
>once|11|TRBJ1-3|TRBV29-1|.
TGCAGCGGAGGCGGCAGAAACACCATATATTTT
CSGGGRNTIYF
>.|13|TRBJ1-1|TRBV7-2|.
TGTGCCAGCATTCCAATGGTGAACACTGAAGCTTTCTTT
CASIPMVNTEAFF
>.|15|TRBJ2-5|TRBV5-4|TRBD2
TGTGCCAGCAGCTTGGTAGCGGGGATGGAGGAGACCCAGTACTTC
CASSLVAGMEETQYF
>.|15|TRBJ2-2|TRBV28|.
TGTGCCAGCAGCTACGTAGCGGAGAACACCGGGGAGCTGTTTTTT
CASSYVAENTGELFF
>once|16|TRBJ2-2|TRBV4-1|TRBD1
TGCGCCAGCAGCCAAGCGGGACAGGGGACAACCGGGGAGCTGTTTTTT
CASSQAGQGTTGELFF
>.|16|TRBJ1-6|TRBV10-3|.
TGTGCCATCAGTGAGTCCGGGAGCTCCTATAATTCACCCCTCCACTTT
CAISESGSSYNSPLHF
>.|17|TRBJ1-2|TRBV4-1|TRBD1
TGCGCCAGCAGCCAACCGCTAAACAGGGGATCGGGCCATGGCTACACCTTC
CASSQPLNRGSGHGYTF
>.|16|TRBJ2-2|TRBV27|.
TGTGCCAGCAGTTTTGGCGGCAGGGTTCTGACCGGGGAGCTGTTTTTT
CASSFGGRVLTGELFF
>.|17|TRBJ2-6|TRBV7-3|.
TGTGCCAGCAGCTTGGATCCCATACCCTCTGGGGCCAACGTCCTGACTTTC
CASSLDPIPSGANVLTF
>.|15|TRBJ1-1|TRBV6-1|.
TGTGCCAGCAGTAATATCATAGACAGCTACACTGAAGCTTTCTTT
CASSNIIDSYTEAFF
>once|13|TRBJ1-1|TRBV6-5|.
TGTGCCAGCAGTCCGGGACAGAACACTGAAGCTTTCTTT
CASSPGQNTEAFF
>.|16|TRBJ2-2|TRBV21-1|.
TGTGCCAGCGGAGATAAGGTGGTATCGAACACCGGGGAGCTGTTTTTT
CASGDKVVSNTGELFF
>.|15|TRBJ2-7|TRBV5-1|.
TGCGCCAGCAGCTTAGATCAGACTACCCCCTACGAGCAGTACTTC
CASSLDQTTPYEQYF
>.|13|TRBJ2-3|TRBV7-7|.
TGTGCTAGCAGCTGGACATACACAGATACGCAGTATTTT
CASSWTYTDTQYF
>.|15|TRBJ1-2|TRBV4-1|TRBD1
TGCGCCAGCAGCCAAAGCGAGGGACAGAGCTATGGCTACACCTTC
CASSQSEGQSYGYTF
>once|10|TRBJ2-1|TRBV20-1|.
TGCAGTGCGAGTCCCAATGAGCAGTTCTTC
CSASPNEQFF
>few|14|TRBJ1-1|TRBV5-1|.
TGCGCCAGCAGCTTGGGTTGGGCCGGGACTGAAGCTTTCTTT
CASSLGWAGTEAFF
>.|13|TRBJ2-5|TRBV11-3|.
TGTGCCAGCAGCAGCGGCGGGGAAGAGACCCAGTACTTC
CASSSGGEETQYF
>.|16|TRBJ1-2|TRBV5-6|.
TGTGCCAGCAATTCCCTTCCCGAGGTCTTCTTGGATGGCTACACCTTC
CASNSLPEVFLDGYTF
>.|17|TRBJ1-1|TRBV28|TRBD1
TGTGCCAGCATTGAGGACAGGGTGGCCCTAATGAACACTGAAGCTTTCTTT
CASIEDRVALMNTEAFF
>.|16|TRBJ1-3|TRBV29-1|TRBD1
TGCAGCGTTGAAGGCCAGGGGGGGATCTCTGGAAACACCATATATTTT
CSVEGQGGISGNTIYF
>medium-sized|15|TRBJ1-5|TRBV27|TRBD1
TGTGCCAGCAGTTGGACAGGGGGCGGCAATCAGCCCCAGCATTTT
CASSWTGGGNQPQHF
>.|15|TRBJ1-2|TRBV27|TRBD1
TGTGCCAGCAGTTCCAGACAGGGAGGTTTGCATGGCTACACCTTC
CASSSRQGGLHGYTF
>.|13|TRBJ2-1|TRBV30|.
TGTGCCTGGAGTGTTGGTGGGTACAATGAGCAGTTCTTC
CAWSVGGYNEQFF
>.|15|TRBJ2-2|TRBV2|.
TGTGCCAGCAGCAGTCGAGGGGGGAGAACCGGGGAGCTGTTTTTT
CASSSRGGRTGELFF
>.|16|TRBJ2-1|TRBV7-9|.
TGTGCCAGCAGCTTCCGGGATTCGAGCTCCTACAATGAGCAGTTCTTC
CASSFRDSSSYNEQFF
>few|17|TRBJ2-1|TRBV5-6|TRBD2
TGTGCCAGCAGCTTGTCAAAGGAACTAGCGGGAGAAAATGAGCAGTTCTTC
CASSLSKELAGENEQFF
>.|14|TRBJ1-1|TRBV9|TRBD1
TGTGCCAGCAGCCCCTTGACAGGGGTAACTGAAGCTTTCTTT
CASSPLTGVTEAFF
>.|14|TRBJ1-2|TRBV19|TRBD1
TGTGCCAGTAACGTAGGACAGGGGGCGGTTGGCTACACCTTC
CASNVGQGAVGYTF
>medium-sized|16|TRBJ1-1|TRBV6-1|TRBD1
TGTGCCAGCAGTGAATCGACAGGGGGCCTAAACACTGAAGCTTTCTTT
CASSESTGGLNTEAFF
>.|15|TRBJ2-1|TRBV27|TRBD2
TGTGCCAGCAGTTCACTAGCGGGAGGATACAATGAGCAGTTCTTC
CASSSLAGGYNEQFF
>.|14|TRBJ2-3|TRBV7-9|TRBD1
TGTGCCAGCAGCTTAACAGGGGGCACAGATACGCAGTATTTT
CASSLTGGTDTQYF
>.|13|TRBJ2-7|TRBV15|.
TGTGCCACCACGGTGGATTCAGCCTACGAGCAGTACTTC
CATTVDSAYEQYF
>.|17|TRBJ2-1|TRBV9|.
TGTGCCAGCAGCCCCAAGGGGTTGGAGGACTCCTACAATGAGCAGTTCTTC
CASSPKGLEDSYNEQFF
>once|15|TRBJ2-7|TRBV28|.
TGTGCCAGCAGTATAAATAAAGCCCCCCTACGGGAGCAGTACTTC
CASSINKAPLREQYF
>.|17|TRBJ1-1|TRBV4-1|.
TGCGCCAGCAGCCAAGTCGGGCAGGGGCTACTGAACACTGAAGCTTTCTTT
CASSQVGQGLLNTEAFF
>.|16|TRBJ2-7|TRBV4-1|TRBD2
TGCGCCAGCAGCCAAGAAGGACTAGCGGGGTCCTACGAGCAGTACTTC
CASSQEGLAGSYEQYF
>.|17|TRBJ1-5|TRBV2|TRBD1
TGTGCCAGCAGTGAAGGGTATCAGGGGGCGAGCAATCAGCCCCAGCATTTT
CASSEGYQGASNQPQHF
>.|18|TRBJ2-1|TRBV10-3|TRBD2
TGTGCCATCAGCAGGACTAGCGGGAGGCCCTTCCATTACAATGAGCAGTTCTTC
CAISRTSGRPFHYNEQFF